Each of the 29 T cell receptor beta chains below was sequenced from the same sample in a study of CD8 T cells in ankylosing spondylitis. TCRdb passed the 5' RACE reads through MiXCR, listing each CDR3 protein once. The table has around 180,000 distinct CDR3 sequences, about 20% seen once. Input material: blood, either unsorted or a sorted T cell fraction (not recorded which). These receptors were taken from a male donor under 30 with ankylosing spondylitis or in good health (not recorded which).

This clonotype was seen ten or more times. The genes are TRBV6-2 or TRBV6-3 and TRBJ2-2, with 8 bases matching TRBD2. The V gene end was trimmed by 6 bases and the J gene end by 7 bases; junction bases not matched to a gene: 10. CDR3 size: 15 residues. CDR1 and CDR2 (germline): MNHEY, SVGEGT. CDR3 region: CASSSRLALGGELFF. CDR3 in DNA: TGTGCCAGCAGCTCCAGACTAGCGTTGGGCGGGGAGCTGTTTTTT.

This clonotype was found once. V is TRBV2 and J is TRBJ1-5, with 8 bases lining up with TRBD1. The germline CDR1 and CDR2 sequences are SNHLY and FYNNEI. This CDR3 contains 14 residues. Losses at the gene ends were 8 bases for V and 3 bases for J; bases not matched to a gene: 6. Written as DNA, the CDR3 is TGTGCCAGCCAGACGGACAGGGCCAATCAGCCCCAGCATTTT. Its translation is CASQTDRANQPQHF. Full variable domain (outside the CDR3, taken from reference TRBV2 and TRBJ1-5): EPEVTQTPSHQVTQMGQEVILRCVPISNHLYFYWYRQILGQKVEFLVSFYNNEISEKSEIFDDQFSVERPDGSNFTLKIRSTKLEDSAMYFCASQTDRANQPQHFGDGTRLSIL.

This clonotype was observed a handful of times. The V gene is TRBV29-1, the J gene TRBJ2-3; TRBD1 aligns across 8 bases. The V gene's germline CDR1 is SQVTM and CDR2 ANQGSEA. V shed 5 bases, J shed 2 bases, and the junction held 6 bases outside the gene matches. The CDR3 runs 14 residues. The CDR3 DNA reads TGCAGCGTTCGGGTGGACAGGGCCACAGATACGCAGTATTTT. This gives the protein CSVRVDRATDTQYF.

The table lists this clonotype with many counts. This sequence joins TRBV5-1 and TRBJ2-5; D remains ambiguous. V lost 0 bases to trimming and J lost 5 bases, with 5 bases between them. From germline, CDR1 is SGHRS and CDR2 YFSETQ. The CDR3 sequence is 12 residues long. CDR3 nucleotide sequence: TGCGCCAGCAGCTTGGATGCGGAGACCCAGTACTTC. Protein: CASSLDAETQYF.

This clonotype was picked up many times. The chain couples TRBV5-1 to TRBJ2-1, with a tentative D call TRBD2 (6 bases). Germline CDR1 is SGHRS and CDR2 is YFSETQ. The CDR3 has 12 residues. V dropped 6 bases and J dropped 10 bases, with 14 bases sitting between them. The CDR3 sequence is CASTTRGGEQFF. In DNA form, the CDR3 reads TGCGCCAGCACCACTAGGGGAGGCGAGCAGTTCTTC.

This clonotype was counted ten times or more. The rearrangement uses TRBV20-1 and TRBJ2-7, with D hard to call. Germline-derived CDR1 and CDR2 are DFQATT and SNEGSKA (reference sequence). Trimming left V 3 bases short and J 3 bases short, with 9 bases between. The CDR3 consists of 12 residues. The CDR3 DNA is TGCAGTGCTAGTTTCGATTTCTACGAGCAGTACGTC. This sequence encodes CSASFDFYEQYV.

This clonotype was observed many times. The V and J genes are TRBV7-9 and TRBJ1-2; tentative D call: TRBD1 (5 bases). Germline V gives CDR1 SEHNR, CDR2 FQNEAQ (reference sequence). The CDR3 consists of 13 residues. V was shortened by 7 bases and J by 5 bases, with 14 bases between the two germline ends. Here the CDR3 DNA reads TGTGCCAGCACCCCGGGACTGTTATATGGCTACACCTTC. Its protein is CASTPGLLYGYTF. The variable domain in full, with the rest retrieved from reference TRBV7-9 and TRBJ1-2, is DTGVSQNPRHKITKRGQNVTFRCDPISEHNRLYWYRQTLGQGPEFLTYFQNEAQLEKSRLLSDRFSAERPKGSFSTLEIQRTEQGDSAMYLCASTPGLLYGYTFGSGTRLTVV.

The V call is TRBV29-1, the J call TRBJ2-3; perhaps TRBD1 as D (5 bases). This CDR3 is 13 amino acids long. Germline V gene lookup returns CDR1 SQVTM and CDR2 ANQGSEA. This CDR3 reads CSLMGRGTDTQYF. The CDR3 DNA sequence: TGCAGTCTGATGGGGCGAGGCACAGATACGCAGTATTTT.

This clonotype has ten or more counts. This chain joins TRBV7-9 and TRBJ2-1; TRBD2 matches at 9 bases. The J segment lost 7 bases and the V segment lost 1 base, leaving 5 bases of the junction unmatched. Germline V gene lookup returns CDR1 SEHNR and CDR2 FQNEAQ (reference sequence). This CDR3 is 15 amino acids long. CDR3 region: CASSLVVAGENEQFF. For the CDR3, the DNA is TGTGCCAGCAGCTTAGTGGTAGCGGGAGAGAATGAGCAGTTCTTC. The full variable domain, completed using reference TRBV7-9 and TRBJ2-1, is DTGVSQNPRHKITKRGQNVTFRCDPISEHNRLYWYRQTLGQGPEFLTYFQNEAQLEKSRLLSDRFSAERPKGSFSTLEIQRTEQGDSAMYLCASSLVVAGENEQFFGPGTRLTVL.

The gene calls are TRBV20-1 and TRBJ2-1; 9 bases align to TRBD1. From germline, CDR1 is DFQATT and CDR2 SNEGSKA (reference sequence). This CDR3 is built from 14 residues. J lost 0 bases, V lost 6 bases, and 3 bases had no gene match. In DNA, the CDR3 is TGCAGTGCCCCGACAGGGGGCTCCTACAATGAGCAGTTCTTC. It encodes CSAPTGGSYNEQFF.

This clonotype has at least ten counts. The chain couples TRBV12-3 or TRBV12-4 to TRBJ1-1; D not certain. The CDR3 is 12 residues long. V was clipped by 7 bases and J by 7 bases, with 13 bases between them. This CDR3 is CASKSGFFEAFF. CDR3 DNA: TGTGCCAGCAAATCGGGGTTCTTTGAAGCTTTCTTT.

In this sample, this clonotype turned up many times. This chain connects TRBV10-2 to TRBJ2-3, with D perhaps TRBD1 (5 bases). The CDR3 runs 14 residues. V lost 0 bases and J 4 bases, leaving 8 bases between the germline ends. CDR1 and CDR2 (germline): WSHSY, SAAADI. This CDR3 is CASSESIGADTQYF. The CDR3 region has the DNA TGCGCCAGCAGTGAGTCGATAGGGGCAGATACGCAGTATTTT.

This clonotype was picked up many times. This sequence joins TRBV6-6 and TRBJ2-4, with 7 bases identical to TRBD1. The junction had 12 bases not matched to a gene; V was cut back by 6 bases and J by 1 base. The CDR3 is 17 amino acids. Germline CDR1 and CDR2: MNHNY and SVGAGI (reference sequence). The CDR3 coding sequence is TGTGCCAGCAGATCCGTACAGGGGCGTTTGGCCAAAAACATTCAGTACTTC. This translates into CASRSVQGRLAKNIQYF.

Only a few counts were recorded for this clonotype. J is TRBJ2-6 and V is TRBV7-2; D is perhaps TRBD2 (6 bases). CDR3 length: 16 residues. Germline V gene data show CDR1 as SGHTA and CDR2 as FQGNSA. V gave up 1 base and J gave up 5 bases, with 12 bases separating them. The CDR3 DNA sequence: TGTGCCAGCAGCTTAGAGGCTCGCGGGAGGGCCAACGTCCTGACTTTC. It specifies CASSLEARGRANVLTF.

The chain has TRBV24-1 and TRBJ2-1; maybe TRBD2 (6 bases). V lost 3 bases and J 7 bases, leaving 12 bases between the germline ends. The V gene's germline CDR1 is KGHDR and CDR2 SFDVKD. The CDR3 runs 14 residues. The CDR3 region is CATSDPREKNEQFF. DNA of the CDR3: TGTGCCACCAGTGATCCTCGGGAGAAAAATGAGCAGTTCTTC.

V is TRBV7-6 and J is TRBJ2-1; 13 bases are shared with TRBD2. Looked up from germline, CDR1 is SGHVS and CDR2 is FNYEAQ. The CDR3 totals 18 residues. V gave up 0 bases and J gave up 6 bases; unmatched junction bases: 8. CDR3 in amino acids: CASSLAHHGTSGINEQFF. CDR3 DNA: TGTGCCAGCAGCTTAGCCCATCATGGGACTAGCGGGATCAATGAGCAGTTCTTC.

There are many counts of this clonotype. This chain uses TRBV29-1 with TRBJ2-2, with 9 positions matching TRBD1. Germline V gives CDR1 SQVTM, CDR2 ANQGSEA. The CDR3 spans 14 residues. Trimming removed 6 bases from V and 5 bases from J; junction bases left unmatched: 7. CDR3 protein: CSVKRDRETGELFF. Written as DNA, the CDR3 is TGCAGCGTAAAACGGGACAGGGAAACCGGGGAGCTGTTTTTT.

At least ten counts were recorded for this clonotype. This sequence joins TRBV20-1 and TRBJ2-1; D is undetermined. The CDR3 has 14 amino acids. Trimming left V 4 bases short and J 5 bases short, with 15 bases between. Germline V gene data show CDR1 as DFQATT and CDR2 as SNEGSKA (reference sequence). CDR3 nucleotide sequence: TGCAGTGCTATCCTCGGGCCCTGGCACAATGAGCAGTTCTTC. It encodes CSAILGPWHNEQFF.

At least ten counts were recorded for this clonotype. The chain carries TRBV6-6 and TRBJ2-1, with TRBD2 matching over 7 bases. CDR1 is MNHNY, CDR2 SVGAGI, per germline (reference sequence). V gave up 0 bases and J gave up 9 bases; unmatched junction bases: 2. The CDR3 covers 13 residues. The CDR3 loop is CASSYSSGGEQFF. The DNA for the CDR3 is TGTGCCAGCAGTTACTCGTCGGGGGGTGAGCAGTTCTTC.

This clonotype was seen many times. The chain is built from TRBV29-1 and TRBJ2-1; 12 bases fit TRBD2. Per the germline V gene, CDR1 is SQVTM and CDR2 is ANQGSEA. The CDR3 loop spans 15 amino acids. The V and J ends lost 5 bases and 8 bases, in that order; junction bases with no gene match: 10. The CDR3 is CSVPRLAGVSDEQFF. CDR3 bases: TGCAGCGTTCCCAGACTAGCGGGAGTATCAGATGAGCAGTTCTTC.

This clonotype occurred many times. In nucleotides, the CDR3 is TGTGCCAGCAGCTTCCAACAGGGTCGCCAAGAGACCCAGTACTTC. This gives the protein CASSFQQGRQETQYF. The J gene is TRBJ2-5, the V gene TRBV7-2, with D possibly TRBD1 on 6 matching bases. V was cut by 3 bases and J by 1 base, with 12 bases left in between. The CDR3 consists of 15 residues. CDR1 is SGHTA, CDR2 FQGNSA, per germline. Full variable domain (missing parts from reference TRBV7-2 and TRBJ2-5): GAGVSQSPSNKVTEKGKDVELRCDPISGHTALYWYRQSLGQGLEFLIYFQGNSAPDKSGLPSDRFSAERTGGSVSTLTIQRTQQEDSAVYLCASSFQQGRQETQYFGPGTRLLVL.

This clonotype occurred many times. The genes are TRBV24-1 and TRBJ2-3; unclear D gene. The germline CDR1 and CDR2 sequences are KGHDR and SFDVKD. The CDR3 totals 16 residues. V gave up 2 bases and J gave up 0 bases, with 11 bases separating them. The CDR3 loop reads CATSDWSQASTDTQYF. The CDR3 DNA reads TGTGCCACCAGTGATTGGTCCCAGGCTAGCACAGATACGCAGTATTTT.

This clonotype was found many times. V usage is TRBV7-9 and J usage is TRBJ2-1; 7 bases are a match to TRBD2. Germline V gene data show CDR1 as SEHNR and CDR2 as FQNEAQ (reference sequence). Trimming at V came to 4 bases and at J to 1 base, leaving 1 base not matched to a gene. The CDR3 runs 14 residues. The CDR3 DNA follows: TGTGCCAGCAGCTCACTAGCGTCCTACAATGAGCAGTTCTTC. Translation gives CASSSLASYNEQFF.

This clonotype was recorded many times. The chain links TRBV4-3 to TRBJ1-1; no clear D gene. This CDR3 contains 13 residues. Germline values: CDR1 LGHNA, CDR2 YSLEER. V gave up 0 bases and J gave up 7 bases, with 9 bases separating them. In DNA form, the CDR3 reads TGCGCCAGCAGCCAAGATCTGAGGAGTGAAGCTTTCTTT. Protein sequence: CASSQDLRSEAFF.

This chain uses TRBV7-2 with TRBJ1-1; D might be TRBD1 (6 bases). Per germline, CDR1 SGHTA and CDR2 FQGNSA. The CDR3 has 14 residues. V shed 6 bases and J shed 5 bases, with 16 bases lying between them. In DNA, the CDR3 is TGTGCCAGCAGGTCTCCAGGGGCGCTTACTGAAGCTTTCTTT. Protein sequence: CASRSPGALTEAFF.

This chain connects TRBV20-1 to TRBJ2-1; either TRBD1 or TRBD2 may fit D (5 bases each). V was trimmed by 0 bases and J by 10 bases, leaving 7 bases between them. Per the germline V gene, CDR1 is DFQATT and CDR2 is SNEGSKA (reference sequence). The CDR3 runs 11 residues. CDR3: CSARDGDEQFF. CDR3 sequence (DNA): TGCAGTGCTAGAGACGGGGACGAGCAGTTCTTC.

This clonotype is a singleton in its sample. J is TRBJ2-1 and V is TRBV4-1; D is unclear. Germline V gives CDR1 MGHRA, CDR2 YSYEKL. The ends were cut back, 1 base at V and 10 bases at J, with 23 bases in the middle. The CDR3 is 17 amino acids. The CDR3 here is CASSQVFARSATREQFF. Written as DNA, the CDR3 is TGCGCCAGCAGCCAAGTATTCGCGCGGTCAGCCACCCGGGAGCAGTTCTTC.

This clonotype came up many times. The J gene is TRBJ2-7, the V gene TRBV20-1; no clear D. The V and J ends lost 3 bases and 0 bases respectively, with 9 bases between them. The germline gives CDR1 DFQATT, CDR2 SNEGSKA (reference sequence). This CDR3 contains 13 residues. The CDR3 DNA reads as TGCAGTGCTAGTGTAGCCAACTCCTACGAGCAGTACTTC. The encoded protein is CSASVANSYEQYF.

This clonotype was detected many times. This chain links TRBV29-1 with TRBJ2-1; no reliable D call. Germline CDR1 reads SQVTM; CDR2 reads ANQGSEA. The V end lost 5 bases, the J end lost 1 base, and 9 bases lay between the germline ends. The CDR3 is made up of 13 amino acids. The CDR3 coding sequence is TGCAGCGTTCTCTTACAGTCCTACAATGAGCAGTTCTTC. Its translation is CSVLLQSYNEQFF.